This T cell receptor beta chain was obtained from a study of T cell repertoires in cytomegalovirus infection. Study context: Newly reported HLA-C-restricted and thoroughly characterized HLA-B-restricted CMV epitopes were employed. In public TCR beta signatures, there were indications of both CMV infection and matching HLA type. Study conclusions and caveats: People with CMV and the relevant HLA were identified by cumulative public TCR beta family frequency. HLA-C-restricted CMV-specific TCR beta clonotypes were dominant in the ex vivo response.

Comments on this clonotype: Its antigen is undetermined.

Looked up from germline, CDR1 is SGHAT and CDR2 is FQDESV (reference sequence). Trimming left V 4 bases short and J 1 base short, with 20 bases between. This CDR3 has 17 amino acids. TCRdb analysed the reads with MiXCR anew, one entry per CDR3 protein. The table includes about 900,000 distinct CDR3 sequences, around 32% detected once. The TCR was taken from a human donor in good health (CMV status not recorded). Some clones in this sample may be carry-over from other donors' samples. The chain carries TRBV11-1 and TRBJ2-7, with D possibly TRBD2 on 5 matching bases. The sample was cultured CD8+ T cells from PBMCs, taken from culture after CMV antigen stimulation. CDR3 sequence: CASSSAPDGISSYEQYF. The CDR3 DNA reads TGTGCCAGCAGCTCCGCCCCCGACGGGATCTCTTCCTACGAGCAGTACTTC.